The next 29 T cell receptor beta chains were all read from a single sample in a study of early T cells in non-severe SARS-CoV-2 infection. MiXCR was run by TCRdb on the 5' RACE reads, yielding one entry per CDR3 protein. This sample has 65,000 to 95,000 distinct CDR3 sequences, with around 8.7% found just once. Material: whole blood. Every receptor here comes from an adult who was a healthcare worker with PCR-confirmed SARS-CoV-2 infection or an uninfected control (not recorded which).

This clonotype has at least ten counts. The chain has TRBV30 and TRBJ2-1; D remains ambiguous. V lost 0 bases and J 2 bases, leaving 5 bases between the germline ends. CDR1 and CDR2 from the germline V gene are GTSNPN and SVGIG (reference sequence). The CDR3 has 13 amino acids. The chain's CDR3 is CAWSVLAYNEQFF. DNA of the CDR3: TGTGCCTGGAGTGTACTGGCCTACAATGAGCAGTTCTTC.

This clonotype was seen a handful of times. V usage is TRBV20-1 and J usage is TRBJ1-5; tentatively, D is TRBD1 (5 bases). Between the trimmed V and J ends, which lost 0 bases and 1 base, there was a span of 10 bases. This CDR3 spans 15 amino acids. Germline loops: CDR1 DFQATT, CDR2 SNEGSKA (reference sequence). The CDR3 sequence: CSARDPGGSNQPQHF. The CDR3 nucleotides are TGCAGTGCTAGAGATCCCGGGGGAAGCAATCAGCCCCAGCATTTT.

This clonotype was found many times. The chain combines TRBV9 with TRBJ2-7; D is perhaps TRBD1 (5 bases). Germline CDR1 is SGDLS and CDR2 is YYNGEE. Trimming shortened V by 0 bases and J by 5 bases, and 12 bases separated the two germline ends. CDR3 size: 14 residues. The CDR3 is CASSVEGNENEQYF. The DNA of the CDR3 is TGTGCCAGCAGCGTAGAGGGGAATGAAAACGAGCAGTACTTC.

This clonotype was observed a few times. The gene calls are TRBV29-1 and TRBJ1-2; D is perhaps TRBD1 (5 bases). This CDR3 contains 14 residues. Germline-derived CDR1 and CDR2 are SQVTM and ANQGSEA. With 4 bases removed from V and 4 bases from J, the gap between germline ends came to 16 bases. The DNA for the CDR3 is TGCAGCGTTGCCCTGACGGCAGGGATCTATGGCTACACCTTC. It specifies CSVALTAGIYGYTF.

This clonotype was found many times. The chain carries TRBV7-9 and TRBJ2-6, with D possibly being TRBD2 (5 bases). This CDR3 contains 13 residues. Deletions cut 8 bases from V and 4 bases from J, with 9 bases between. The germline V gene encodes CDR1 SEHNR and CDR2 FQNEAQ (reference sequence). The CDR3, as DNA: TGTGCCAGCCGGGGTTTCGGGGCCAACGTCCTGACTTTC. Its translation is CASRGFGANVLTF.

This clonotype came up many times. The chain couples TRBV24-1 to TRBJ2-5; TRBD2 matches at 9 bases. Germline CDR1 KGHDR, CDR2 SFDVKD. Trimming cost V 4 bases and J 5 bases; bases outside gene matches: 10. CDR3 length: 16 residues. As DNA, the CDR3 is TGTGCCACCAGTGAATGGACTGGGACTAGCATTGAGACCCAGTACTTC. This encodes CATSEWTGTSIETQYF.

This clonotype was counted at least ten times. J is TRBJ2-5 and V is TRBV7-3; 8 bases map to TRBD2. The CDR3 extends over 17 amino acids. J gave up 3 bases and V 1 base, and 10 bases lay outside the gene matches. CDR1 SGHTA and CDR2 FQGTGA come from the germline V gene. The CDR3 nucleotides are TGTGCCAGCAGCTTAAGCCCTACAGCGGGAGTAGAAGAGACCCAGTACTTC. Its translation is CASSLSPTAGVEETQYF.

This clonotype came up once. A read error is possible here, since a much larger clone lies one base away. This chain uses TRBV4-1 with TRBJ2-1; 7 positions match TRBD2. Per germline, CDR1 MGHRA and CDR2 YSYEKL. CDR3 size: 14 residues. The CDR3 nucleotides read TGCACCAGCAGCGTTAGGGAGGGGAGGGATGAGCAGTTCTTC. It codes for CTSSVREGRDEQFF.

This clonotype has more than one count but fewer than ten. CDR3 in amino acids: CATSDRLNQPQHF. The CDR3 region has the DNA TGTGCCACCAGTGACCGCCTCAATCAGCCCCAGCATTTT. The chain joins TRBV24-1 to TRBJ1-5, with no clear D. The length of the CDR3 is 13 residues. Germline V gene sequence: CDR1 KGHDR, CDR2 SFDVKD. The V and J ends lost 4 bases and 3 bases respectively, with 6 bases between them.

This clonotype was picked up a small number of times. The gene calls are TRBV20-1 and TRBJ2-3; 9 bases match TRBD2. Germline CDR1 and CDR2: DFQATT and SNEGSKA (reference sequence). With V trimmed by 3 bases and J by 2 bases, 3 bases remained unmatched. The CDR3 spans 14 residues. The CDR3 is CSARLAGDTDTQYF. The CDR3, as DNA: TGCAGTGCTAGGTTAGCGGGAGACACAGATACGCAGTATTTT.

This clonotype was found many times. This chain connects TRBV18 to TRBJ2-7, with 8 bases matching TRBD1. Germline values: CDR1 KGHSH, CDR2 LQKENI. The trim removed 6 bases at V and 3 bases at J, leaving 13 bases unmatched. This CDR3 is 16 amino acids long. The CDR3 loop reads CASSSQRTGTNYEQYF. The CDR3 DNA is TGTGCCAGCTCCTCCCAGAGGACAGGGACAAACTACGAGCAGTACTTC.

This clonotype was observed at least ten times. The CDR3 loop reads CASSPPPSGRANEQFF. CDR3 nucleotide sequence: TGTGCCAGCTCACCACCGCCTAGCGGGAGGGCCAATGAGCAGTTCTTC. The chain recombines TRBV18 with TRBJ2-1, with TRBD2 identical over 12 bases. Unmatched junction bases numbered 3, after V lost 0 bases and J lost 6 bases. The CDR3 length is 16 residues. CDR1 is KGHSH and CDR2 is LQKENI in the germline V gene.

This clonotype was observed a handful of times. The chain is built from TRBV5-1 and TRBJ2-5; D is possibly TRBD2 (6 bases). Germline V CDR1 and CDR2: SGHRS, YFSETQ. The CDR3 loop spans 18 amino acids. The V end lost 4 bases, the J end lost 1 base, and 23 bases lay between the germline ends. The CDR3 loop is CASSISLLARGLQETQYF. The CDR3 DNA reads TGCGCCAGCAGCATCTCCTTACTAGCTCGGGGCCTCCAAGAGACCCAGTACTTC.

This clonotype was seen only a few times. The rearrangement uses TRBV3-1 and TRBJ2-1; D gene unclear. CDR3 length: 15 residues. V was cut by 5 bases and J by 0 bases, with 11 bases left in between. The germline gives CDR1 LGHDT, CDR2 YNNKEL (reference sequence). DNA for the CDR3: TGTGCCAGCAGCGTCACCTCAAGCTCCTACAATGAGCAGTTCTTC. This translates into CASSVTSSSYNEQFF.

This clonotype showed up just a few times. The chain combines TRBV28 with TRBJ2-5; D remains unclear. CDR3 length: 14 amino acids. Trimming pared 4 bases from V and 5 bases from J, leaving 14 bases between. Germline CDR1 and CDR2: MDHEN and SYDVKM. In DNA, the CDR3 is TGTGCCAGCAGTTCACTAAGGGTGGATGAGACCCAGTACTTC. It encodes CASSSLRVDETQYF. The whole variable domain, filled in from reference TRBV28 and TRBJ2-5, reads DVKVTQSSRYLVKRTGEKVFLECVQDMDHENMFWYRQDPGLGLRLIYFSYDVKMKEKGDIPEGYSVSREKKERFSLILESASTNQTSMYLCASSSLRVDETQYFGPGTRLLVL.

This clonotype has at least ten counts. The chain carries TRBV2 and TRBJ2-5, with TRBD1 matching over 7 bases. Germline assignment: CDR1 SNHLY and CDR2 FYNNEI. The CDR3 loop spans 13 amino acids. Trimming at V came to 8 bases and at J to 5 bases, leaving 8 bases not matched to a gene. CDR3 coding DNA: TGTGCCAGCGTGACAGGGATTCGGGAGACCCAGTACTTC. Translation: CASVTGIRETQYF.

This clonotype showed up many times. This chain joins TRBV25-1 and TRBJ2-3; 7 bases match TRBD2. Per germline, CDR1 MGHDK and CDR2 SYGVNS. The trim removed 5 bases at V and 5 bases at J, leaving 16 bases unmatched. The CDR3 has 17 residues. CDR3 sequence (DNA): TGTGCCAGCAGTCCGGGACTAACTCGGGAGACTATAGATACGCAGTATTTT. This translates into CASSPGLTRETIDTQYF.

This clonotype occurred many times. The chain is built from TRBV20-1 and TRBJ2-3; D might be TRBD1 (5 bases). Germline V gives CDR1 DFQATT, CDR2 SNEGSKA (reference sequence). The CDR3 runs 11 residues. The CDR3 is CSRQRTDTQYF. The CDR3 DNA is TGCAGCCGACAGCGCACAGATACGCAGTATTTT.

This chain links TRBV19 with TRBJ2-1; D gene uncertain. CDR3 length equals 18 residues. Germline V CDR1 and CDR2: LNHDA, SQIVND (reference sequence). Trimming cost V 0 bases and J 4 bases, with 19 bases left between them. CDR3 in amino acids: CASSIDRPTSSPYNEQFF. The CDR3 nucleotides are TGTGCCAGTAGTATAGATCGCCCAACCTCGTCCCCTTACAATGAGCAGTTCTTC.

This clonotype occurred many times. This chain joins TRBV5-1 and TRBJ2-7; D remains ambiguous. Trimming stripped 1 base from V and 5 bases from J, with 13 bases between. Germline V gives CDR1 SGHRS, CDR2 YFSETQ. The length of the CDR3 is 14 residues. The CDR3 is CASSLRARADEQYF. The CDR3 DNA reads as TGCGCCAGCAGCTTGAGGGCCCGGGCCGACGAGCAGTACTTC.

This clonotype was seen a handful of times. The CDR3 DNA reads TGTGCCAGCAGCATTGACGGATTTGAGATCAATCAGCCCCAGCATTTT. Its translation: CASSIDGFEINQPQHF. The V gene is TRBV12-3 or TRBV12-4, the J gene TRBJ1-5; D not resolved. This CDR3 region has 16 residues. V lost 6 bases and J lost 3, with 18 bases in between.

This clonotype has a count of ten or more. The chain joins TRBV5-1 to TRBJ2-7, with a possible D match to TRBD2 (5 bases). Germline CDR1 and CDR2: SGHRS and YFSETQ. V was trimmed by 7 bases and J by 2 bases, leaving 13 bases between them. CDR3 size: 13 residues. As DNA, the CDR3 is TGCGCCAGCGCCGAACCCGGGACCTACGAGCAGTACTTC. Translating gives CASAEPGTYEQYF. The full variable domain, with the rest looked up from reference TRBV5-1 and TRBJ2-7, is KAGVTQTPRYLIKTRGQQVTLSCSPISGHRSVSWYQQTPGQGLQFLFEYFSETQRNKGNFPGRFSGRQFSNSRSEMNVSTLELGDSALYLCASAEPGTYEQYFGPGTRLTVT.

This clonotype was recorded many times. The chain is built from TRBV3-1 and TRBJ1-4; D not resolved. The V gene lost 7 bases and the J gene lost 8 bases, with 14 bases spanning the gap. CDR1 is LGHDT and CDR2 is YNNKEL in the germline V gene (reference sequence). The CDR3 extends over 13 amino acids. The DNA for the CDR3 is TGTGCCAGCACCCTTTGGGGAGACGAAAAACTGTTTTTT. This codes for CASTLWGDEKLFF.

This clonotype was recorded a few times. V and J are TRBV21-1 and TRBJ2-7; the table's D call, TRBD1, was not checked against the DNA. TRBV21-1 is a documented pseudogene. This CDR3 contains 14 residues. The CDR3 DNA follows: TGTGCCAGCAGCCCCTTCCGACAGAGCTACGAGCAGTACTTC. It codes for CASSPFRQSYEQYF.

This clonotype was seen at least ten times. This chain uses TRBV29-1 with TRBJ2-5, with TRBD2 as a possible D gene (7 bases). Germline values: CDR1 SQVTM, CDR2 ANQGSEA. Trimming pared 2 bases from V and 4 bases from J, leaving 14 bases between. The CDR3 is 14 amino acids. Written as DNA, the CDR3 is TGCAGCGTTGAAAGGGGGGGGATCGGAGAGACCCAGTACTTC. Protein sequence: CSVERGGIGETQYF.

Remarks on this clonotype: This could be a read error, since a much larger clone is one nucleotide away. The V and J genes are TRBV4-1 and TRBJ2-3, with 11 bases lining up with TRBD1. In germline, CDR1 is MGHRA, CDR2 YSYEKL. The CDR3 loop spans 17 amino acids. The CDR3 protein is CATSPTGTGGWEDTQYF. In DNA form, the CDR3 reads TGCGCCACCAGCCCTACCGGGACAGGGGGGTGGGAAGATACGCAGTATTTT.

This clonotype appeared many times. The V gene is TRBV28, the J gene TRBJ2-1; 8 nucleotides line up with TRBD1. Germline CDR1 is MDHEN and CDR2 is SYDVKM. This CDR3 is 15 amino acids long. V was pared by 3 bases and J by 4 bases, with 5 bases of the junction left unmatched. The CDR3 region is CASSFPGTGYNEQFF. CDR3 nucleotide sequence: TGTGCCAGCAGTTTCCCCGGGACAGGTTACAATGAGCAGTTCTTC.

This clonotype was detected ten times or more. V gene TRBV27 combines with J gene TRBJ2-7; a weak D match, TRBD2 (6 bases). The CDR3 sequence is 14 residues long. V was shortened by 2 bases and J by 4 bases, with 12 bases between the two germline ends. Germline V gene data show CDR1 as MNHEY and CDR2 as SMNVEV (reference sequence). The CDR3 nucleotides are TGTGCCAGCAGTTTAGGGTCTAGCGCTTACGAGCAGTACTTC. This translates into CASSLGSSAYEQYF.

The chain has TRBV20-1 and TRBJ2-7; tentatively, D is TRBD2 (6 bases). V was pared by 5 bases and J by 3 bases, with 17 bases between. The germline V gene encodes CDR1 DFQATT and CDR2 SNEGSKA (reference sequence). The CDR3 is made up of 14 amino acids. The CDR3 nucleotides are TGCAGTGCTCCCGCCAGCGGGCCCGACTACGAGCAGTACTTC. Amino acid sequence: CSAPASGPDYEQYF.